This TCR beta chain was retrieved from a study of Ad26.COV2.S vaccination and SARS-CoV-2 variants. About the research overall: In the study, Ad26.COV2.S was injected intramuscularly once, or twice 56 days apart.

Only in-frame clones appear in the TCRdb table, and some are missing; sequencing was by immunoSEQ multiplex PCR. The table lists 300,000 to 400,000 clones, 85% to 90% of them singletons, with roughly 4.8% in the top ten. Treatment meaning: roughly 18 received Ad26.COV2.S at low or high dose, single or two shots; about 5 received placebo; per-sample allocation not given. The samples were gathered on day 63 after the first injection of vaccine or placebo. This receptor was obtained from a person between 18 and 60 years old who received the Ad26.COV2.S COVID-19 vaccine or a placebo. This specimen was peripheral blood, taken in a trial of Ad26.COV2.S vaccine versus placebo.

The CDR3 DNA reads TGTGCCAGCAGCGAAACGAATTCCTACAATGAGCAGTTCTTC. It yields the protein CASSETNSYNEQFF. V gene TRBV7-9 combines with J gene TRBJ2-1; the D is unclear. The CDR3 is made up of 14 amino acids. The V gene's germline CDR1 is SEHNR and CDR2 FQNEAQ (reference sequence). Trimming stripped 5 bases from V and 1 base from J, with 9 bases between.